This TCR beta chain derives from a study of OX40 agonist ivuxolimab in advanced cancers. Study-level background: Ivuxolimab, an antibody acting as an agonist of OX40 (CD134), was used to treat patients.

The trim removed 1 base at V and 7 bases at J, leaving 3 bases unmatched. This CDR3 comprises 15 residues. Looked up from germline, CDR1 is SGHDT and CDR2 is YYEEEE. Using immunoSEQ multiplex PCR, the repertoire was profiled, and TCRdb retains in-frame clones only, with some absent. The table shows about 73,000 clones, with 85% to 90% occurring only once. The sample consisted of CD4+ or CD8+ T cells sorted from blood, taken in a trial of the OX40 agonist ivuxolimab. This clonotype was obtained from an adult with an advanced solid tumor such as melanoma, head and neck, liver or kidney cancer. V gene TRBV5-6 combines with J gene TRBJ2-1, with 12 bases that match TRBD2. CDR3 DNA sequence: TGTGCCAGCAGCTTGCGCCTAGCGGGAGGGAATGAGCAGTTCTTC. Protein product: CASSLRLAGGNEQFF.